Below, 26 T cell receptor beta chains from the same sample are listed, as sequenced in a study of T cell repertoires in cytomegalovirus infection. MiXCR, run by TCRdb on the reads, gives a single entry per CDR3 protein. The data contain 76,000 or so distinct CDR3 sequences, 3.5% to 4.5% of them seen just once; the ten biggest clones take up 3.5% to 6%. Sequenced: PBMCs. These receptors originate from a human donor in good health (CMV status not recorded). Some clones in this sample may be carry-over from other donors' samples.

The chain joins TRBV7-9 to TRBJ2-1; the D is unclear. Germline values: CDR1 SEHNR, CDR2 FQNEAQ (reference sequence). The CDR3 consists of 16 residues. Deletions cut 0 bases from V and 3 bases from J, with 12 bases between. CDR3 protein: CASSLAGYSLYNEQFF. DNA for the CDR3: TGTGCCAGCAGCTTAGCCGGGTATAGTCTCTACAATGAGCAGTTCTTC.

This clonotype was seen at least ten times. The V and J genes are TRBV12-5 and TRBJ1-1; no clear D gene. V lost 1 base and J lost 3, with 3 bases in between. The CDR3 extends over 12 amino acids. Germline V lookup: CDR1 LGHNT, CDR2 FRNRAP. The CDR3 loop is CASGLGYTEAFF. CDR3 DNA sequence: TGTGCTAGTGGTTTGGGATACACTGAAGCTTTCTTT.

This clonotype was detected ten times or more. The chain recombines TRBV18 with TRBJ2-3, with 10 nucleotides matching TRBD1. This CDR3 is 14 amino acids long. Germline values: CDR1 KGHSH, CDR2 LQKENI. V shed 3 bases, J shed 5 bases, and the junction held 2 bases outside the gene matches. This CDR3 reads CASSPDRGQDTQYF. The CDR3 bases are TGTGCCAGCTCACCCGACAGGGGGCAAGATACGCAGTATTTT.

This clonotype was picked up many times. The chain combines TRBV7-2 with TRBJ1-1; 9 bases line up with TRBD1. This CDR3 is built from 16 residues. Germline assignment: CDR1 SGHTA and CDR2 FQGNSA. The V and J ends lost 5 bases and 1 base, in that order; junction bases with no gene match: 8. CDR3 sequence: CASSLEQGAWNTEAFF. CDR3 nucleotide sequence: TGTGCCAGCAGCCTTGAACAGGGGGCATGGAACACTGAAGCTTTCTTT. Based on the CDR3 plus reference TRBV7-2 and TRBJ1-1, the full variable domain is GAGVSQSPSNKVTEKGKDVELRCDPISGHTALYWYRQSLGQGLEFLIYFQGNSAPDKSGLPSDRFSAERTGGSVSTLTIQRTQQEDSAVYLCASSLEQGAWNTEAFFGQGTRLTVV.

V usage is TRBV28 and J usage is TRBJ1-1; no reliable D call. The CDR3 has 12 amino acids. Per germline, CDR1 MDHEN and CDR2 SYDVKM. V lost 3 bases, J lost 5 bases, and 7 bases lay in between. CDR3 nucleotides: TGTGCCAGCAGTTTTCCGGGAACTGAAGCTTTCTTT. It yields the protein CASSFPGTEAFF.

The table lists this clonotype with many counts. V usage is TRBV11-1 and J usage is TRBJ2-5; D perhaps matches TRBD2 (5 bases). Germline lookup yields CDR1 SGHAT and CDR2 FQDESV (reference sequence). Trimming cost V 0 bases and J 5 bases, with 10 bases left between them. This CDR3 is built from 14 residues. DNA for the CDR3: TGTGCCAGCAGCTTAGCGGAGGTGGCGGAGACCCAGTACTTC. Protein sequence: CASSLAEVAETQYF.

There are many counts of this clonotype. The gene calls are TRBV7-2 and TRBJ1-1, with D maybe TRBD1 (6 bases). This CDR3 has 16 residues. V was shortened by 1 base and J by 0 bases, with 12 bases between the two germline ends. Germline lookup yields CDR1 SGHTA and CDR2 FQGNSA. CDR3 sequence reads: CASSLEPGAMNTEAFF. CDR3 coding DNA: TGTGCCAGCAGCTTAGAACCGGGGGCCATGAACACTGAAGCTTTCTTT.

This clonotype was found many times. CDR3 protein: CASSTWGSGTANYGYTF. The CDR3 DNA reads as TGTGCCAGCAGTACCTGGGGCAGCGGGACAGCTAACTATGGCTACACCTTC. The chain is built from TRBV12-3 or TRBV12-4 and TRBJ1-2, with 7 bases identical to TRBD1. V dropped 5 bases and J dropped 0; count of bases not matched to a gene: 12. The CDR3 has 17 amino acids.

The chain uses TRBV20-1 and TRBJ2-1; the D gene is possibly TRBD2 (6 bases). The germline V gene has CDR1 DFQATT and CDR2 SNEGSKA (reference sequence). Between the trimmed V and J ends, which lost 1 base and 7 bases, there was a span of 14 bases. The CDR3 is 14 amino acids. Here the CDR3 DNA reads TGCAGTGCTAGAGTGCTTGGGACTCTGAATGAGCAGTTCTTC. Amino acid sequence: CSARVLGTLNEQFF.

This clonotype has a count of ten or more. CDR3 residues: CASIGTDNYGYTF. CDR3 in DNA: TGTGCCAGCATCGGGACAGATAACTATGGCTACACCTTC. The J gene is TRBJ1-2, the V gene TRBV2; TRBD1 agrees at 7 bases. Germline CDR1 and CDR2: SNHLY and FYNNEI. The CDR3 has 13 amino acids. V gave up 7 bases and J gave up 1 base; unmatched junction bases: 3.

This clonotype was counted at least ten times. The gene calls are TRBV28 and TRBJ1-5; no firm D call. The CDR3 covers 11 residues. V lost 6 bases and J lost 3, with 3 bases in between. In germline, CDR1 is MDHEN, CDR2 SYDVKM. The CDR3 DNA follows: TGTGCCAGCAGGGCCAATCAGCCCCAGCATTTT. Translating it yields CASRANQPQHF.

There are many counts of this clonotype. This chain joins TRBV28 and TRBJ1-4; 7 nucleotides match TRBD1. Per the germline V gene, CDR1 is MDHEN and CDR2 is SYDVKM. This CDR3 region has 14 residues. V shed 6 bases and J 5 bases; nucleotides not matched to a gene: 6. DNA of the CDR3: TGTGCCAGCAGAACCGGGACAGCAAATGAAAAACTGTTTTTT. This sequence encodes CASRTGTANEKLFF.

This clonotype has a count of ten or more. The J gene is TRBJ2-5, the V gene TRBV7-8; no definite D call. V was pared by 3 bases and J by 2 bases, with 10 bases between. The CDR3 length is 14 residues. The germline V gene encodes CDR1 SGHVS and CDR2 FQNEAQ. Here the CDR3 DNA reads TGTGCCAGCAGCTTCCAACGGAGTCAAGAGACCCAGTACTTC. It encodes CASSFQRSQETQYF.

Many counts were recorded for this clonotype. V and J are TRBV28 and TRBJ1-6, with D possibly being TRBD1 (6 bases). This CDR3 contains 15 residues. Germline values: CDR1 MDHEN, CDR2 SYDVKM. V gave up 6 bases and J gave up 5 bases, with 14 bases separating them. The CDR3 DNA reads as TGTGCCAGCAGCCACTCAGGGGCTAATAATTCACCCCTCCACTTT. It codes for CASSHSGANNSPLHF.

This clonotype was seen many times. The chain recombines TRBV7-8 with TRBJ1-4; D not certain. Germline assignment: CDR1 SGHVS and CDR2 FQNEAQ. Trimming pared 4 bases from V and 10 bases from J, leaving 16 bases between. The CDR3 extends over 14 amino acids. The CDR3 region has the DNA TGTGCCAGCAGCTACAACGCCGGTCCCGTAAAACTGTTTTTT. Protein product: CASSYNAGPVKLFF.

This clonotype has ten or more counts. The chain has TRBV12-3 or TRBV12-4 and TRBJ1-2, with D perhaps TRBD1 (6 bases). This CDR3 is 15 amino acids long. V lost 7 bases, J lost 0 bases, and 15 bases lay in between. CDR3 region: CASTTTGYPNYGYTF. CDR3 in DNA: TGTGCCAGCACTACTACAGGGTACCCTAACTATGGCTACACCTTC.

This clonotype showed up many times. V gene TRBV25-1 combines with J gene TRBJ2-7, with D uncertain. The CDR3 is 12 amino acids. The V end lost 2 bases, the J end lost 4 bases, and 6 bases lay between the germline ends. Germline CDR1 is MGHDK and CDR2 is SYGVNS. The CDR3 here is CASSEASYEQYF. CDR3 nucleotide sequence: TGTGCCAGCAGTGAAGCCTCTTACGAGCAGTACTTC.

This clonotype was picked up many times. The rearrangement uses TRBV12-3 or TRBV12-4 and TRBJ1-3; no clear D. V was pared by 6 bases and J by 0 bases, with 9 bases between. CDR3 length: 14 amino acids. CDR3 amino acids: CASSREYSGNTIYF. CDR3 nucleotides: TGTGCCAGCAGCCGAGAGTACTCTGGAAACACCATATATTTT.

This clonotype was seen repeatedly, ten times or more. The DNA of the CDR3 is TGTGCCAGCAGTTACTCGACGGTCTACGAGCAGTACTTC. Translation: CASSYSTVYEQYF. The rearrangement joins TRBV6-2 or TRBV6-3 to TRBJ2-7; no reliable D call. From germline, CDR1 is MNHEY and CDR2 SVGEGT. The CDR3 loop spans 13 amino acids. V lost 0 bases and J 3 bases, leaving 6 bases between the germline ends.

In this sample, this clonotype turned up many times. The chain has TRBV7-8 and TRBJ1-1, with 9 bases aligning to TRBD1. The CDR3 is 14 amino acids. The germline gives CDR1 SGHVS, CDR2 FQNEAQ. V lost 4 bases, J lost 6 bases, and 6 bases stayed unmatched. CDR3 DNA sequence: TGTGCCAGCAGCTATGGTCGACAGGGGGCTGAAGCTTTCTTT. Residues: CASSYGRQGAEAFF.

This clonotype was detected ten times or more. The V call is TRBV28, the J call TRBJ1-1; D ambiguous. V lost 4 bases, J lost 5 bases, and 20 bases lay in between. The germline CDR1 and CDR2 sequences are MDHEN and SYDVKM. The CDR3 has 16 residues. The CDR3 sequence is CASSSPGWVGKTEAFF. CDR3 sequence (DNA): TGTGCCAGCAGTTCCCCAGGCTGGGTAGGAAAAACTGAAGCTTTCTTT.

This clonotype has ten or more counts. This chain connects TRBV20-1 to TRBJ1-2; D is ambiguous. Trimming shortened V by 3 bases and J by 0 bases, and 5 bases separated the two germline ends. The CDR3 contains 12 residues. From germline, CDR1 is DFQATT and CDR2 SNEGSKA (reference sequence). DNA of the CDR3: TGCAGTGCTAGGGGAGCTAACTATGGCTACACCTTC. As protein: CSARGANYGYTF.

Ten or more counts support this clonotype. This chain links TRBV30 with TRBJ1-2; 7 bases agree with TRBD1. Germline values: CDR1 GTSNPN, CDR2 SVGIG (reference sequence). This CDR3 has 15 amino acids. Trimming at V came to 2 bases and at J to 8 bases, leaving 14 bases not matched to a gene. The CDR3 region is CAWSHGGTASSGYTF. The CDR3 DNA follows: TGTGCCTGGAGTCACGGGGGGACAGCCTCCTCCGGCTACACCTTC.

This clonotype was seen at least ten times. V usage is TRBV4-1 and J usage is TRBJ1-1, with TRBD1 as a possible D gene (5 bases). Trimming cost V 1 base and J 5 bases, with 20 bases left between them. Germline lookup yields CDR1 MGHRA and CDR2 YSYEKL. This CDR3 contains 17 residues. The CDR3 DNA reads TGCGCCAGCAGCCAAGCCAACATTATTGGGGCCGGTACTGAAGCTTTCTTT. Its translation: CASSQANIIGAGTEAFF.

This clonotype was observed many times. This chain links TRBV7-2 with TRBJ2-6; TRBD2 is a possible D gene (5 bases). The CDR3 runs to 17 residues. The V gene lost 2 bases and the J gene lost 0 bases, with 11 bases spanning the gap. Germline V gives CDR1 SGHTA, CDR2 FQGNSA. DNA for the CDR3: TGTGCCAGCAGCTTAAACAGCGGTATCTCTGGGGCCAACGTCCTGACTTTC. Translating gives CASSLNSGISGANVLTF.

Ten or more counts support this clonotype. This chain uses TRBV7-3 with TRBJ1-5, with TRBD1 matching 12 bases. The CDR3 has 19 amino acids. Germline lookup yields CDR1 SGHTA and CDR2 FQGTGA. With 5 bases clipped from V and 1 base from J, the junction kept 12 bases outside the gene matches. The CDR3 here is CASSHDRDRGPPSNQPQHF. The CDR3 DNA follows: TGTGCCAGCAGCCACGACCGGGACAGGGGGCCCCCAAGCAATCAGCCCCAGCATTTT.